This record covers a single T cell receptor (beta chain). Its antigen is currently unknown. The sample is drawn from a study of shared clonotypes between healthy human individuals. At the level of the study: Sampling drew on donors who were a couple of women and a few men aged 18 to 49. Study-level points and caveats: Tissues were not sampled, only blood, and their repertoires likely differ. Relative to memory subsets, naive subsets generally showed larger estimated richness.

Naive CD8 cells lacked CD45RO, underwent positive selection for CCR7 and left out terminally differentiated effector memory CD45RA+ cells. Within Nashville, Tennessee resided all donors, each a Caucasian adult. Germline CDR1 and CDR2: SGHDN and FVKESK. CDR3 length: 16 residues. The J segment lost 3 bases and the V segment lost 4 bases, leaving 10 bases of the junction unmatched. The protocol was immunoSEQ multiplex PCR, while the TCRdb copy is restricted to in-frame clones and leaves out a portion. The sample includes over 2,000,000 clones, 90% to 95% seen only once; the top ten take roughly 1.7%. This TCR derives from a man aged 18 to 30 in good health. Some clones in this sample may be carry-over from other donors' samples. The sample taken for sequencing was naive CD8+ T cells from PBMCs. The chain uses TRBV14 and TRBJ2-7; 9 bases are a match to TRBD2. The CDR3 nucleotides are TGTGCCAGCAGCCCCCCAGTAGCGGGAGTGTTCTACGAGCAGTACTTC. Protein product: CASSPPVAGVFYEQYF.